The rows below give T cell receptor beta chains drawn from one sample of a study of identical twins. TCRdb called the 5' RACE reads again in MiXCR, with one record for every CDR3 protein. Seen here are approximately 680,000 distinct CDR3 sequences, around 7.4% observed once, and the top ten hold 1.6%. The sample was also reused in another study, on yellow fever vaccine responses in identical twins.

Sequencing was carried out using PBMCs. The receptors were gathered from a young woman in good health. Both conserved end residues are part of each CDR3. D genes are given only for firm matches. A clone size is listed for some rows: how often the clone was seen (once, few, many), or a class if it is expanded.

J | D | size | V | DNA | CDR3
TRBJ2-1 | TRBD2 | few | TRBV4-2 | TGTGCCAGCAGCCAAGTCGAGCGGGGTCTATACTACAATGAGCAGTTCTTC | CASSQVERGLYYNEQFF
TRBJ1-2 | NA | NA | TRBV5-5 | TGTGCCAGCAGCTTGGAGACGGGCCTTCTTGGTGGCTACACCTTC | CASSLETGLLGGYTF
TRBJ2-7 | TRBD2 | NA | TRBV20-1 | TGCAGTGCCCCTTCGACTAGCGGGAGTTACGAGCAGTACTTC | CSAPSTSGSYEQYF
TRBJ2-2 | NA | few | TRBV29-1 | TGCAGCGTTGCCCCCGGGACACCCTCCGGGGAGCTGTTTTTT | CSVAPGTPSGELFF
TRBJ2-1 | TRBD2 | few | TRBV2 | TGTGCCAGCAGTGAAGGACTAGCGGTTAGAAATGAGCAGTTCTTC | CASSEGLAVRNEQFF
TRBJ1-5 | TRBD1 | NA | TRBV28 | TGTGCCAGCAGGCCCGGGACAGAGAACAAGAGCGGTCAGCCCCAGCATTTT | CASRPGTENKSGQPQHF
TRBJ2-2 | NA | many | TRBV20-1 | TGCAGTGCCCATGCAGGGCCGGGGACCGGGGAGCTGTTTTTT | CSAHAGPGTGELFF
TRBJ2-2 | NA | many | TRBV7-9 | TGTGCCAGCAGCTTATACTGGGAGCTGTTTTTT | CASSLYWELFF
TRBJ2-7 | TRBD2 | NA | TRBV4-1 | TGCGCCAGCAGCCAGGGACTAGCTTCTATTGCCTACGAGCAGTACTTC | CASSQGLASIAYEQYF
TRBJ1-6 | TRBD1 | NA | TRBV20-1 | TGCTGTGCTCTACCGGGGGACAGGATCTATAATTCACCCCTCCACTTT | CCALPGDRIYNSPLHF